The TCR beta chain under discussion was sequenced for a study of regulatory T cells in long-lasting Graves disease. As to time point: newly diagnosed GD, antithyroid drugs for less than 3 months. PBMC RNA served as the TCR library source. Arm-PCR of CDR3 regions and iRepertoire HTBI primers were used to build TCR beta libraries. MiXCR, applied by TCRdb to the multiplex PCR reads, yields one record per CDR3 protein. The table lists approximately 390,000 distinct CDR3 sequences, around 15% of them singletons. This clonotype came up many times. The same data also contributed to another study, on T cells in Graves' hyperthyroidism and ophthalmopathy. That study reports: Blood also held most thyroid clonotypes expanded beyond 0.001.

The sequence derives from a woman aged 18-30 years with Graves disease. This specimen was peripheral blood mononuclear cells (PBMCs), taken at new diagnosis, from a patient treated with antithyroid drugs.

The CDR3 loop reads CASSKGGPHTGELFF. In DNA, the CDR3 is TGTGCCAGCAGCAAAGGAGGGCCGCACACCGGGGAGCTGTTTTTT. The rearrangement uses TRBV6-1 and TRBJ2-2; D may be TRBD2 (6 bases). The germline gives CDR1 MNHNS, CDR2 SASEGT. This CDR3 has 15 amino acids. Between the trimmed V and J ends, which lost 6 bases and 3 bases, there was a span of 14 bases.